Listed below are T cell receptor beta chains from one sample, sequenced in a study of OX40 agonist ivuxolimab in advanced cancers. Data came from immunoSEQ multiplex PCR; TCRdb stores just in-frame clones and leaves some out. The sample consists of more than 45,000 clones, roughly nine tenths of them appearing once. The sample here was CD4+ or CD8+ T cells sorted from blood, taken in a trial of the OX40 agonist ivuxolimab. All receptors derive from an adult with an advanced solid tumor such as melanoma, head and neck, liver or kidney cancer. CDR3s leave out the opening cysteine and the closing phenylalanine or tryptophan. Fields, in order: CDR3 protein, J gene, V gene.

ASSSGANVLT | TRBJ2-6 | TRBV6-5
ASSAGNSDNEQF | TRBJ2-1 | TRBV9
ASRRDYEQF | TRBJ2-1 | TRBV6-6
ASSELQGSTEAF | TRBJ1-1 | TRBV25-1
ASRRGVGTYEQY | TRBJ2-7 | TRBV27
ASSFQGKETQY | TRBJ2-5 | TRBV7-2
ASSQSTGFDEQY | TRBJ2-7 | TRBV4-1
ASSFLTDTQY | TRBJ2-3 | TRBV27
ASSSGVGKLF | TRBJ1-4 | TRBV11-2
ASSGGDRGNTGELF | TRBJ2-2 | TRBV9
ASSQSTLGAGARGTEAF | TRBJ1-1 | TRBV4-3
ASSLGAGLGNSPLH | TRBJ1-6 | TRBV7-6
ASMEAGRSEQY | TRBJ2-3 | TRBV5-4
ASRASGLGQPQH | TRBJ1-5 | TRBV11-2
ASSFPHVAGAHEQF | TRBJ2-1 | TRBV28
ASSDLTGIAKNIQY | TRBJ2-4 | TRBV7-9
ASRKQGQVAQY | TRBJ2-5 | TRBV27
ASSTPGMTPEAF | TRBJ1-1 | TRBV19
AISRTALAKNIQY | TRBJ2-4 | TRBV5-1
ASSFSTSGANVLT | TRBJ2-6 | TRBV6-5